This entry lists 18 T cell receptor beta chains sequenced from one sample in a study of tumor-infiltrating lymphocytes in primary liver carcinoma. It was from 20-30 mg of unsorted bulk tissue that RNA and DNA were co-extracted. TCR beta cDNA came from roughly 450 ng total RNA, primed with a constant-region primer. ARM-PCR, slightly modified, supplied the TCR beta libraries through three nested multiplex PCR rounds. Researchers ran the first two PCR rounds for 10 cycles each with TRBV1-TRBV30 forward primers and a C-beta reverse primer. MiXCR was run by TCRdb on the multiplex PCR reads, yielding one entry per CDR3 protein. Among roughly 57,000 distinct CDR3 sequences listed, 65% to 80% were seen once. Sequencing was carried out using liver tumor tissue from sampling region 2. Subset described: tumor region T2, inferior pole. These receptors originate from a man aged 35 to 55 with primary liver carcinoma and hepatitis B virus infection.

In its sample, this clonotype was seen many times. V gene TRBV30 combines with J gene TRBJ2-5; 10 bases are a match to TRBD1. From germline, CDR1 is GTSNPN and CDR2 SVGIG (reference sequence). The CDR3 is 14 residues long. The junction had 3 bases not matched to a gene; V was cut back by 2 bases and J by 3 bases. The CDR3 sequence: CAWSTGTGEETQYF. The CDR3 nucleotides are TGTGCCTGGAGTACCGGGACAGGGGAAGAGACCCAGTACTTC.

Note on this clonotype: Possible read error: a much larger clone is one base away. CDR3 amino acids: CASRTGPTYNEKFF. The CDR3, as DNA: TGCGCCAGCAGGACAGGGCCAACTTACAATGAGAAGTTCTTC. This chain uses TRBV5-1 with TRBJ2-1; 7 bases fit TRBD1. This CDR3 is built from 14 residues. Germline CDR1 reads SGHRS; CDR2 reads YFSETQ.

The V and J genes are TRBV11-2 and TRBJ1-5; the D gene is possibly TRBD1 (5 bases). Germline V gene sequence: CDR1 SGHAT, CDR2 FQNNGV. The CDR3 runs to 14 residues. V shed 7 bases and J shed 11 bases, with 21 bases lying between them. CDR3 bases: TGTGCCAGCACCCAAAGAGGACACAATCTAGCCCAGCATTTT. Amino acids: CASTQRGHNLAQHF. Filled out from reference TRBV11-2 and TRBJ1-5, the complete variable domain reads EAGVAQSPRYKIIEKRQSVAFWCNPISGHATLYWYQQILGQGPKLLIQFQNNGVVDDSQLPKDRFSAERLKGVDSTLKIQPAKLEDSAVYLCASTQRGHNLAQHFGDGTRLSIL.

This clonotype was seen once. The V and J genes are TRBV11-2 and TRBJ1-4; D not certain. Germline values: CDR1 SGHAT, CDR2 FQNNGV. The CDR3 is 15 residues long. Trimming took off 1 base at V and 5 bases at J, with 11 bases between the two ends. CDR3 in DNA: TGTGCCAGCAGCTTAGTCGTGTTCGCAAATGAAAAACTGTTTTTT. Translation gives CASSLVVFANEKLFF.

Concerning this clonotype itself: A much larger clone lies one base from this, so it may be a read error. The CDR3 coding sequence is TGTGTCAGCAGCACTCCGACTAGCGGAGGGTACGAGCAGTACTTC. Protein: CVSSTPTSGGYEQYF. This chain connects TRBV6-2 or TRBV6-3 to TRBJ2-7; 9 bases are shared with TRBD2. Germline V gene data show CDR1 as MNHEY and CDR2 as SVGEGT. CDR3 length: 15 amino acids.

This clonotype has only one observation. A much larger clone differs by one base, so this may be a read error. V usage is TRBV4-2 and J usage is TRBJ2-7; a weak D match, TRBD2 (5 bases). The CDR3 runs 12 residues. From germline, CDR1 is LGHNA and CDR2 YNFKEQ. CDR3 residues: CASSPGNYELYF. DNA of the CDR3: TGTGCCAGCAGCCCGGGAAACTACGAGCTGTACTTC.

V is TRBV29-1 and J is TRBJ2-5; 9 nucleotides align to TRBD1. The DNA end is a closer match to TRBJ2-1, so the J assignment may be wrong. Germline CDR1 is SQVTM and CDR2 is ANQGSEA. The CDR3 loop spans 15 amino acids. The CDR3 loop is CSVEAYRGRAETQFF. The CDR3 region has the DNA TGCAGCGTTGAAGCGTACAGGGGGCGAGCAGAGACCCAGTTCTTC.

Notes on this clonotype: One junction end disagrees with the germline gene, perhaps due to a read error. The rearrangement links TRBV6-5 to TRBJ2-1; 10 nucleotides align to TRBD2. This CDR3 spans 15 amino acids. The germline CDR1 and CDR2 sequences are MNHEY and SVGAGI. CDR3 amino acids: CASRRLAGDGNEKFF. The CDR3 DNA reads as TGTGCCAGCAGGCGGCTAGCGGGAGATGGAAATGAGAAGTTCTTC.

The chain couples TRBV6-5 to TRBJ2-7; 7 bases fit TRBD1. The CDR3 covers 14 residues. The ends lost 8 bases at V and 2 bases at J; junction bases unmatched: 9. Germline-derived CDR1 and CDR2 are MNHEY and SVGAGI. CDR3 residues: CASPTRGTAYEQYF. CDR3 nucleotide sequence: TGTGCCAGCCCTACCAGGGGGACGGCCTACGAGCAGTACTTC.

For this clonotype: At one of its ends the junction is not consistent with the germline gene, which may arise from a read error. J is TRBJ2-1 and V is TRBV6-1; no firm D call. This CDR3 contains 14 residues. Germline CDR1 and CDR2: MNHNS and SASEGT. Here the CDR3 reads CASTGSLSYNEQLF. The CDR3 nucleotides read TGTGCCAGCACTGGATCCCTCAGCTACAATGAGCAGTTGTTC.

Remarks on this clonotype: A read error is likely, as this CDR3 ends without the conserved phenylalanine or tryptophan. This chain uses TRBV6-2 or TRBV6-3 with TRBJ2-3; D ambiguous. CDR1 and CDR2 (germline): MNHEY, SVGEGT. V lost 11 bases, J lost 2 bases, and 20 bases lay in between. The CDR3 totals 15 residues. This CDR3 is CALKATLLLTDTQYL. CDR3 nucleotides: TGTGCCCTCAAAGCGACTTTACTCCTCACAGATACGCAGTATCTT.

On this clonotype itself: Germline is not matched at one junction end, which may reflect a read error. The chain has TRBV28 and TRBJ1-5; possibly TRBD1 for D (6 bases). Per the germline V gene, CDR1 is MDHEN and CDR2 is SYDVKM. This CDR3 is built from 15 residues. CDR3 protein: CVSSSPQGSSQPQHF. DNA for the CDR3: TGTGTCAGCAGTTCTCCTCAGGGGAGCAGTCAGCCCCAGCATTTT.

In its sample, this clonotype was seen once. This could be a read error, since a much larger clone is one nucleotide away. The rearrangement uses TRBV5-1 and TRBJ2-1; 13 bases line up with TRBD2. CDR3 length: 16 amino acids. V was clipped by 5 bases and J by 12 bases; unmatched bases: 14. Germline CDR1 reads SGHRS; CDR2 reads YFSETQ. The chain's CDR3 is CASSPRTSGSLTVQFF. CDR3 bases: TGCGCCAGCAGTCCGCGGACTAGCGGGAGTCTTACAGTGCAGTTCTTC.

This clonotype has a handful of counts. The V gene is TRBV7-2, the J gene TRBJ2-7; 7 positions match TRBD2. CDR1 SGHTA and CDR2 FQGNSA come from the germline V gene. The J segment lost 1 base and the V segment lost 3 bases, leaving 6 bases of the junction unmatched. CDR3 length: 15 amino acids. The CDR3 DNA sequence: TGTGCCAGCAGCTTTTGGGGTAGCGGGTCCTACGAGCAGTACTTC. This translates into CASSFWGSGSYEQYF. The full variable domain, in which reference TRBV7-2 and TRBJ2-7 provide the parts outside the CDR3, is GAGVSQSPSNKVTEKGKDVELRCDPISGHTALYWYRQSLGQGLEFLIYFQGNSAPDKSGLPSDRFSAERTGGSVSTLTIQRTQQEDSAVYLCASSFWGSGSYEQYFGPGTRLTVT.

In regard to this clonotype: Possible read error: a much larger clone is one base away. The rearrangement links TRBV7-9 to TRBJ2-6; maybe TRBD1 (5 bases). CDR1 and CDR2 from the germline V gene are SEHNR and FQNEAQ (reference sequence). CDR3 length equals 15 residues. Trimming took 7 bases from V and 1 from J, leaving 11 bases between them. This CDR3 is CASTSQGSGANVLTF. For the CDR3, the DNA is TGTGCCAGCACCTCCCAGGGTTCTGGGGCCAACGTCCTGACTTTC.

This clonotype was found many times. The chain joins TRBV11-2 to TRBJ2-2, with D perhaps TRBD2 (5 bases). This CDR3 is 13 amino acids long. Germline lookup yields CDR1 SGHAT and CDR2 FQNNGV. V lost 0 bases to trimming and J lost 8 bases, with 7 bases between them. CDR3 DNA: TGTGCCAGCAGCTTAGATAGGACTGGGGAGCTGTTTTTT. This gives the protein CASSLDRTGELFF.

Concerning this clonotype: One end of the junction does not line up with germline, which may come from a read error. The chain links TRBV11-2 to TRBJ2-5, with 7 bases lining up with TRBD2. CDR1 and CDR2 from the germline V gene are SGHAT and FQNNGV. The CDR3 is 16 residues long. This CDR3 reads CAISQTPGGGKESQYF. Written as DNA, the CDR3 is TGTGCCATCAGCCAAACTCCTGGCGGGGGAAAGGAGAGCCAGTACTTC.

This clonotype is medium-sized within its sample. The chain joins TRBV6-2 or TRBV6-3 to TRBJ2-4; possible D gene TRBD2, 5 bases. From germline, CDR1 is MNHEY and CDR2 SVGEGT. V was shortened by 2 bases and J by 1 base, with 12 bases between the two germline ends. CDR3 length: 16 residues. This chain's CDR3 is CASSYSLAGAKNIQYF. The CDR3, as DNA: TGTGCCAGCAGTTACAGTCTAGCTGGGGCCAAAAACATTCAGTACTTC.